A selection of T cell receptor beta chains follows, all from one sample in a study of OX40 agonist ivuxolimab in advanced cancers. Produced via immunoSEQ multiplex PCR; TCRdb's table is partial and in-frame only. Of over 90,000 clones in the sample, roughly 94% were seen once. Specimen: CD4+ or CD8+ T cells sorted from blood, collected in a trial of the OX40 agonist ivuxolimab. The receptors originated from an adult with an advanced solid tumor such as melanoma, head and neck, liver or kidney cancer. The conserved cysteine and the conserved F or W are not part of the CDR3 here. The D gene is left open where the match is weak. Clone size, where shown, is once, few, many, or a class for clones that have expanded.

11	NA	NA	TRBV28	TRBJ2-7	ASSFSAPTGQY
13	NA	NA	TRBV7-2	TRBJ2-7	ASSLKRAGEYEQY
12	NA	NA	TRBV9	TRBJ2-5	ASSVAAREETQY
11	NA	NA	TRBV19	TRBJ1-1	ASNSQGNTEAF
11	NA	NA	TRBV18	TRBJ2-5	ASSPRAQETQY
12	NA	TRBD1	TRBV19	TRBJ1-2	ASSTPGQLYGYT
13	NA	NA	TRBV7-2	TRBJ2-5	ASSLVGPNPGTQY
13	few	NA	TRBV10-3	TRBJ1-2	AIRGDSQLGDGYT
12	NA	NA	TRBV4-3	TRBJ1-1	ASSPELGNTEAF
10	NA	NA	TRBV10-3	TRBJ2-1	AITPGRDEQF
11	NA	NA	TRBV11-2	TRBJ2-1	ASSSFRYNEQF
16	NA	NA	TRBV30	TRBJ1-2	AWSDRRGPRASPRGYT
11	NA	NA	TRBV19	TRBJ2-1	ASRTVSYNEQF
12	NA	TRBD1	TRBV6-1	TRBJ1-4	ASTEGDRGPKLF
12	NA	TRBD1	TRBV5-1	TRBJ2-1	ASTPGQEYNEQF
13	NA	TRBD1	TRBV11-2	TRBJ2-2	ASSPHRGIGGELF
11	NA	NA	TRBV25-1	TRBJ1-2	ASSESPPYGYT
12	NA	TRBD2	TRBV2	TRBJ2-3	ASSRLARQDTQY
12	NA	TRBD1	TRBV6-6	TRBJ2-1	ASSSTGGYNEQF
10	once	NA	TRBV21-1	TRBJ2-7	ARGQGADEQY
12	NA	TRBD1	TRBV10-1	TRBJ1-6	ASSGGQLNSPLH
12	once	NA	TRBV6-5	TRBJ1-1	ASGGGAANTEAF
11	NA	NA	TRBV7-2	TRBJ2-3	ASSPIGADTQY
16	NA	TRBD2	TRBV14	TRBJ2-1	ASSLGRAGGRGYNEQF
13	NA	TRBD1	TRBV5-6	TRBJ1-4	ASSVARGLGEKLF
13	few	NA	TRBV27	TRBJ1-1	ASSSRTARNTEAF
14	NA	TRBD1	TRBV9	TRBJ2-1	ASSVAGGTGGSEQF